The T cell receptor beta chain under discussion was sequenced for a study of T cells in Graves' hyperthyroidism and ophthalmopathy. Findings of the study overall: Ophthalmopathy was told apart from stable hyperthyroidism by a 13 V-J model.

In this sample, this clonotype turned up a few times. The antigen is unknown. TCR beta CDR3 regions were amplified from RNA transcripts. In the first-round RT-PCR of the TCR CDR3, the HTBI primer set was used. From the multiplex PCR reads, TCRdb called clonotypes with MiXCR, one entry per CDR3 protein. The table has about 420,000 distinct CDR3 sequences, about 13% seen once. Graves' hyperthyroidism is called stable when ophthalmopathy does not progress within 18 months. Diagnosis of hyperthyroidism was new in patients aged 18 to 65, and its duration was under 2 months. Uncontrolled infection, other autoimmune disease, pregnancy or lactation barred patients from enrollment. V lost 6 bases to trimming and J lost 4 bases, with 16 bases between them. The germline V gene has CDR1 SGHAT and CDR2 FQNNGV. CDR3 length equals 14 residues.

The sequence came from a young woman with Graves' hyperthyroidism. The chain combines TRBV11-2 with TRBJ2-7; unclear D gene. Material: blood. The CDR3: CASSEAPTFYEQYF. As DNA, the CDR3 is TGTGCCAGCAGTGAAGCCCCTACGTTTTACGAGCAGTACTTC.